The TCR beta chain described here comes from a study of blood T cell repertoires in COVID-19 (dated by TCRdb to about 2020). Background on the whole study: The collaborator samples originated in the United States, Italy and Spain and spanned the acute and convalescent phases of COVID-19. Subjects who had been exposed to COVID-19, were actively infected with it, or had recovered from it provided the deeply sampled blood TCRbeta repertoires that made up the dataset. The sample metadata nearly always contained a de-identified subject ID, COVID-19 status, age in years and sex. The repertoires were released in a freely available public database intended as a resource for research on the immune response to SARS-CoV-2. Where HLA class I and class II types were available, the types were taken from metadata supplied by the sample provider, not from assay-based typing. The prospective study material was composed of cDNA or gDNA derived from T cells, B-cell-depleted T cells, or PBMCs. Samples were obtained from the ongoing ImmuneRACE study (first 160 participants) and from some 1,200 subjects provided by 6 global collaborators. Here is what the overall study found, with its caveats: The quantity of clinical and demographic metadata differed by source and by participant and was supplied without curation.

Participants in the prospective study were aged roughly 18 to 100 years, lived in some 24 United States geographic areas, and enrolled through a virtual design. To assign participants to cohorts, the prospective study relied on clinical history that participants themselves reported in a screening survey and a study questionnaire. Recovered participants in ImmuneRACE Cohort 3 were defined by two consecutive negative NP/OP PCR tests, clearance by a healthcare professional, or resolution of symptoms. Each participant in the prospective study had whole blood, serum and a nasopharyngeal or oropharyngeal swab collected by mobile phlebotomists. Additional blood draws and questionnaires over an approximately 2-month period could optionally be provided by prospective study participants. Before DNA extraction, prospective study blood samples were shipped either frozen or at room temperature. Including cysteine and phenylalanine, the CDR3 has 15 amino acids. CDR3 DNA is the only sequence kept; it has 45 bases, read in frame from the first base. Looking up the germline V gene yields CDR1 SNHLY and CDR2 FYNNEI. V is cut back by 5 bases and J by 4 bases, with 9 bases in the junction unmatched.

TCRbeta CDR3 regions were amplified from genomic DNA using the immunoSEQ Assay, a bias-controlled multiplex PCR. As for how the authors treated the data: Nucleated cell counts per sample were estimated from amplification of reference gene primers within the assay. To quantify the absolute abundance of each unique TCRbeta CDR3 rearrangement, sequence reads were collapsed and filtered. Productive Simpson clonality was computed per sample as the square root of Simpson's diversity index over productive rearrangements. As stored in TCRdb, this immuneACCESS dataset retains in-frame rearrangements with V and J assigned. A fraction of the clones does not appear; measured against another copy, unresolved V genes explain less than half of the discrepancy, and the remainder lacks a known reason. V, J and clone size are those of that table, while D and trimming were read from the DNA. Counted in this sample were around 170,000 clones; 84% of them appeared once. Over 9.5% of the sample comes from the top ten.

Worth noting for this clone: What antigen it recognizes has not been identified. Qualities for individual bases were not recorded, and no much larger clone is one base off.

The sequence came from a man aged 50 to 60 who had recovered from COVID-19. Sequenced input: PBMCs or T cells enriched from blood (not recorded which). The chain is made from TRBV2 and TRBJ1-2, and 8 junction bases match TRBD1. The CDR3 in this case is CASSQGQGASYGYTF. At the DNA level, the sequence is TGTGCCAGCAGTCAAGGCCAGGGGGCATCCTATGGCTACACCTTC.